These 28 T cell receptor beta chains share one sample of origin, sequenced in a study of blood T cell repertoires in COVID-19. Measured with immunoSEQ multiplex PCR; TCRdb has only the in-frame clones, and not every one. Seen here are around 200,000 clones, 80% to 90% observed once, and the top ten hold about a tenth. Sample: peripheral blood. Receptors originate from a human donor with active or convalescent COVID-19. The donor label of this sample is uncertain.

The rearrangement uses TRBV19 and TRBJ2-4; 15 nucleotides line up with TRBD2. The germline gives CDR1 LNHDA, CDR2 SQIVND (reference sequence). J gave up 3 bases and V 5 bases, and 11 bases lay outside the gene matches. The CDR3 consists of 19 residues. The CDR3 nucleotides are TGTGCCAGTAGTTTGCCGGGACTAGCGGGAGGAATGGGCAAAAACATTCAGTACTTC. It yields the protein CASSLPGLAGGMGKNIQYF.

This CDR3 is CASSRDLTSGAYEQYF. In nucleotides, the CDR3 is TGTGCCAGCAGCCGAGACTTAACTAGCGGGGCCTACGAGCAGTACTTC. The chain employs TRBV11-2 and TRBJ2-7, with TRBD2 matching over 10 bases. Germline CDR1 SGHAT, CDR2 FQNNGV. The V gene end was trimmed by 5 bases and the J gene end by 2 bases; junction bases not matched to a gene: 9. CDR3 length: 16 residues.

The J gene is TRBJ2-1, the V gene TRBV25-1; 9 nucleotides align to TRBD2. Germline V gene data show CDR1 as MGHDK and CDR2 as SYGVNS. This CDR3 is 15 amino acids long. With 5 bases clipped from V and 8 bases from J, the junction kept 10 bases outside the gene matches. The CDR3 here is CASSPLAGEGDEQFF. CDR3 nucleotide sequence: TGTGCCAGCAGTCCCTTAGCGGGAGAAGGCGATGAGCAGTTCTTC.

The J gene is TRBJ2-7, the V gene TRBV11-2, with 8 bases matching TRBD2. The CDR3 totals 16 residues. The J segment lost 4 bases and the V segment lost 5 bases, leaving 13 bases of the junction unmatched. The germline gives CDR1 SGHAT, CDR2 FQNNGV. CDR3 coding DNA: TGTGCCAGCAGCCCCCGACCCTCCTCGGGGGGGTACGAGCAGTACTTC. Its protein is CASSPRPSSGGYEQYF.

The chain is built from TRBV29-1 and TRBJ2-3; 9 bases map to TRBD2. Germline CDR1 and CDR2: SQVTM and ANQGSEA. The CDR3 extends over 14 amino acids. V dropped 7 bases and J dropped 4; count of bases not matched to a gene: 9. CDR3 sequence (DNA): TGCAGCGCTGGGGGTCCTAGCGGGGCAGATACGCAGTATTTT. This translates into CSAGGPSGADTQYF.

The chain uses TRBV28 and TRBJ2-5; no firm D call. CDR1 and CDR2 (germline): MDHEN, SYDVKM. There are 14 residues in the CDR3. V was trimmed by 3 bases and J by 4 bases, leaving 12 bases between them. CDR3 coding DNA: TGTGCCAGCAGTTTCTATCAGGTCCCAGAGACCCAGTACTTC. It yields the protein CASSFYQVPETQYF.

The chain joins TRBV27 to TRBJ2-7; D is uncertain. The germline V gene encodes CDR1 MNHEY and CDR2 SMNVEV (reference sequence). This CDR3 is built from 14 residues. Deletions cut 5 bases from V and 9 bases from J, with 20 bases between. The CDR3 loop reads CASSTGLRENRQYF. In nucleotides, the CDR3 is TGTGCCAGCAGTACCGGGTTGCGTGAAAATCGGCAGTACTTC.

The chain is built from TRBV5-1 and TRBJ2-2, with D possibly being TRBD2 (7 bases). The CDR3 is 16 residues long. Trimming left V 0 bases short and J 5 bases short, with 14 bases between. The germline gives CDR1 SGHRS, CDR2 YFSETQ. The CDR3 spells CASSLASKGGTGELFF. DNA of the CDR3: TGCGCCAGCAGCTTGGCAAGCAAGGGGGGGACCGGGGAGCTGTTTTTT.

The gene calls are TRBV10-2 and TRBJ2-4, with TRBD2 matching 8 bases. The CDR3 loop spans 13 amino acids. V gave up 6 bases and J gave up 6 bases; unmatched junction bases: 4. Germline CDR1 is WSHSY and CDR2 is SAAADI. In nucleotides, the CDR3 is TGCGCCAGCAGCGGCGGGAGGATAAACATTCAGTACTTC. Residues: CASSGGRINIQYF.

The V call is TRBV5-1, the J call TRBJ2-7; TRBD1 agrees at 12 bases. V was pared by 4 bases and J by 4 bases, with 9 bases of the junction left unmatched. Germline V lookup: CDR1 SGHRS, CDR2 YFSETQ. The CDR3 runs to 16 residues. The CDR3 spells CASSPGGTGGGYEQYF. In DNA, the CDR3 is TGCGCCAGCAGCCCTGGAGGGACAGGGGGCGGGTACGAGCAGTACTTC.

The chain combines TRBV27 with TRBJ2-5; TRBD2 matches at 13 bases. CDR3 length: 18 amino acids. J gave up 1 base and V 2 bases, and 7 bases lay outside the gene matches. Per germline, CDR1 MNHEY and CDR2 SMNVEV (reference sequence). The CDR3 DNA reads TGTGCCAGCAGTTTAGGACTAGCGGGGGTTAGACTCCAAGAGACCCAGTACTTC. Protein product: CASSLGLAGVRLQETQYF.

This sequence joins TRBV3-1 (or the pseudogene TRBV3-2) and TRBJ2-4; possible D gene TRBD1, 5 bases. The ends were cut back, 3 bases at V and 6 bases at J, with 9 bases in the middle. CDR1 and CDR2 (germline): LGHDT, YNNKEL (reference sequence). The CDR3 extends over 13 amino acids. The CDR3 DNA reads as TGTGCCAGCAGCCAGAACAGGCGAAACATTCAGTACTTC. This codes for CASSQNRRNIQYF.

The chain has TRBV7-9 and TRBJ2-3; TRBD2 agrees at 11 bases. Germline V gene lookup returns CDR1 SEHNR and CDR2 FQNEAQ (reference sequence). Trimming removed 6 bases from V and 5 bases from J; junction bases left unmatched: 10. There are 16 residues in the CDR3. As DNA, the CDR3 is TGTGCCAGCAGAAATAGCGGGGGGGCCTTTAGAGATACGCAGTATTTT. Amino acids: CASRNSGGAFRDTQYF.

The chain is built from TRBV19 and TRBJ2-7; D unresolved. The CDR3 loop spans 14 amino acids. The V gene lost 7 bases and the J gene lost 3 bases, with 16 bases spanning the gap. Germline V gives CDR1 LNHDA, CDR2 SQIVND (reference sequence). The DNA for the CDR3 is TGTGCCAGTAAGGATCACCACCCAGGCTACGAGCAGTACTTC. The encoded protein is CASKDHHPGYEQYF.

This clone was observed a single time. The junction shows a germline mismatch at one end, possibly a read error. V and J are TRBV25-1 and TRBJ1-1; the match to TRBD1 covers 10 bases. The germline V gene has CDR1 MGHDK and CDR2 SYGVNS. This CDR3 is built from 16 residues. As DNA, the CDR3 is TGTGCCAGCGGCGACCACCCGGGACAGGGGAGGTCTGAAACTTTCTTT. This codes for CASGDHPGQGRSETFF.

This clone was recorded a few times. The chain combines TRBV6-2 or TRBV6-3 with TRBJ1-2; no definite D call. The germline V gene has CDR1 MNHEY and CDR2 SVGEGT. V gave up 0 bases and J gave up 3 bases, with 8 bases separating them. The CDR3 spans 14 residues. CDR3 nucleotide sequence: TGTGCCAGCAGTTACTCCTACCCCTACTATGGCTACACCTTC. Protein sequence: CASSYSYPYYGYTF.

This clone was counted only a few times. This chain connects TRBV10-1 to TRBJ2-1, with 13 bases matching TRBD2. Germline V gene sequence: CDR1 WNHNN, CDR2 SYGVQD (reference sequence). Unmatched junction bases numbered 1, after V lost 3 bases and J lost 11 bases. There are 13 residues in the CDR3. The CDR3 sequence is CASSDGTSGKQFF. DNA for the CDR3: TGCGCCAGCAGTGATGGGACTAGCGGGAAGCAGTTCTTC.

This clone was seen just once. CDR3 nucleotide sequence: TGTGCCAGCAGCGGACGGGGGGCACGGGACACAGATACGCAGTATTTT. The encoded protein is CASSGRGARDTDTQYF. This chain links TRBV7-2 with TRBJ2-3, with D tentatively TRBD2 (7 bases). The CDR3 sequence is 16 residues long. Germline V lookup: CDR1 SGHTA, CDR2 FQGNSA. With 5 bases removed from V and 2 bases from J, the gap between germline ends came to 17 bases.

The genes are TRBV27 and TRBJ2-1, with D possibly being TRBD1 (7 bases). CDR3 length equals 15 residues. CDR1 and CDR2 from the germline V gene are MNHEY and SMNVEV (reference sequence). Trimming shortened V by 5 bases and J by 4 bases, and 15 bases separated the two germline ends. The CDR3 nucleotides read TGTGCCAGCAGTCGCAGGGGGGTAGGGTACAATGAGCAGTTCTTC. Its protein product is CASSRRGVGYNEQFF.

The rearrangement links TRBV6-5 to TRBJ2-7; possible D gene TRBD1, 6 bases. The CDR3 totals 15 residues. The germline V gene has CDR1 MNHEY and CDR2 SVGAGI. The germline V and J ends were trimmed by 6 bases and 5 bases, with 20 bases remaining between them. The CDR3 loop reads CASSPSPGVFDEQYF. CDR3 bases: TGTGCCAGCAGCCCATCCCCAGGGGTATTCGACGAGCAGTACTTC.

This clone was seen a few times. The chain employs TRBV2 and TRBJ1-5; TRBD1 matches 7 bases. Germline V gene sequence: CDR1 SNHLY, CDR2 FYNNEI. The ends lost 7 bases at V and 2 bases at J; junction bases unmatched: 11. The CDR3 totals 16 residues. The CDR3 sequence is CASTIRGLLGNQPQHF. As DNA, the CDR3 is TGTGCCAGCACAATTAGGGGGCTATTGGGCAATCAGCCCCAGCATTTT.

This clone appeared a single time. J is TRBJ2-7 and V is TRBV19; 9 bases map to TRBD2. Per germline, CDR1 LNHDA and CDR2 SQIVND (reference sequence). The CDR3 sequence is 15 residues long. Trimming took 4 bases from V and 0 from J; bases not matched to a gene: 4. The CDR3 spells CASSTGLAFSYEQYF. CDR3 sequence (DNA): TGTGCCAGTAGTACGGGACTAGCTTTCTCCTACGAGCAGTACTTC.

The chain employs TRBV6-5 and TRBJ1-2; D uncertain. Per germline, CDR1 MNHEY and CDR2 SVGAGI. Trimming cost V 8 bases and J 3 bases, with 10 bases left between them. The CDR3 loop spans 12 amino acids. CDR3 bases: TGTGCCAGCTCCAGGTGGGACTATGGCTACACCTTC. Encoded protein: CASSRWDYGYTF.

The chain joins TRBV3-1 (or the pseudogene TRBV3-2) to TRBJ1-1, with D unresolved. With 2 bases removed from V and 7 bases from J, the gap between germline ends came to 5 bases. Per germline, CDR1 LGHDT and CDR2 YNNKEL (reference sequence). This CDR3 has 11 amino acids. The CDR3 here is CASSQPNEAFF. CDR3 bases: TGTGCCAGCAGCCAACCCAATGAAGCTTTCTTT.

This clone appeared a few times. The chain is built from TRBV3-1 (or the pseudogene TRBV3-2) and TRBJ2-7, with D possibly matching TRBD1 (6 bases). V was shortened by 4 bases and J by 1 base, with 8 bases between the two germline ends. Germline lookup yields CDR1 LGHDT and CDR2 YNNKEL (reference sequence). The CDR3 extends over 13 amino acids. The CDR3, as DNA: TGTGCCAGCAGCCCGACAGGATCCTACGAGCAGTACTTC. This encodes CASSPTGSYEQYF.

This clone has just one count. The chain links TRBV7-3 to TRBJ2-5, with a tentative D call TRBD2 (5 bases). Looked up from germline, CDR1 is SGHTA and CDR2 is FQGTGA. CDR3 length: 16 amino acids. V was clipped by 5 bases and J by 3 bases, with 19 bases between them. The CDR3 bases are TGTGCCAGCAGCCCCACTCCTGTCGGGATGAAAGAGACCCAGTACTTC. It yields the protein CASSPTPVGMKETQYF.

There are many counts of this clone. J is TRBJ1-5 and V is TRBV20-1; tentatively, D is TRBD1 (6 bases). V lost 3 bases to trimming and J lost 1 base, with 16 bases between them. The germline gives CDR1 DFQATT, CDR2 SNEGSKA (reference sequence). The CDR3 runs to 16 residues. CDR3: CSASTAVGGSNQPQHF. The DNA for the CDR3 is TGCAGTGCTAGTACGGCCGTAGGGGGAAGCAATCAGCCCCAGCATTTT.

The chain employs TRBV3-1 (or the pseudogene TRBV3-2) and TRBJ2-7; possible D gene TRBD1, 6 bases. Germline loops: CDR1 LGHDT, CDR2 YNNKEL (reference sequence). V was trimmed by 0 bases and J by 0 bases, leaving 12 bases between them. The CDR3 runs 16 residues. The CDR3 nucleotides read TGTGCCAGCAGCCAAGATGGGTCAGGGGCCTCCTACGAGCAGTACTTC. It codes for CASSQDGSGASYEQYF.